This TCR beta chain was found in a study of identical twins. TCRdb reanalysed the 5' RACE reads using MiXCR and keeps one entry per CDR3 protein. This table holds some 1,700,000 distinct CDR3 sequences, less than 35% found once. Trimming cost V 5 bases and J 11 bases; bases outside gene matches: 20. There are 17 residues in the CDR3. In germline, CDR1 is SEHNR, CDR2 FQNEAQ (reference sequence). The clonotype comes from a newborn girl in good health. V is TRBV7-9 and J is TRBJ2-5, with 10 bases that match TRBD2. The sample comprised cord blood. The DNA of the CDR3 is TGTGCCAGCAGCGTCGGGACCCCTAGCGGGAGTATCCATGAGCAGTACTTC. The encoded protein is CASSVGTPSGSIHEQYF.